This TCR beta chain derives from a study of Ad26.COV2.S vaccination and SARS-CoV-2 variants. Study context: Ad26.COV2.S arm of COV1001 included the donor. Into the muscle, Ad26.COV2.S was dosed once or twice, 56 days apart.

Study-level findings and limits: Vaccine recipients had higher spike-specific TCR breadth than placebo recipients.

In the case of this clone: The antigen remains undetermined.

Treatment here: around 19 received Ad26.COV2.S at low or high dose, single or two shots; 5 received placebo; per-sample allocation not given. Sampling was performed 63 days after the first vaccine or placebo injection. Only in-frame clones appear in the TCRdb table, and some are missing; sequencing was by immunoSEQ multiplex PCR. The data contain 300,000 to 400,000 clones, 85% to 90% of them singletons. Sequencing was performed on peripheral blood, taken in a trial of Ad26.COV2.S vaccine versus placebo. The origin of this receptor is a person between 18 and 60 years old who received the Ad26.COV2.S COVID-19 vaccine or a placebo.

In DNA form, the CDR3 reads TGCAGCGGTGGAGACATAGACACCTTC. Protein sequence: CSGGDIDTF. The chain combines TRBV29-1 with TRBJ1-2, with no clear D. CDR1 and CDR2 (germline): SQVTM, ANQGSEA. The V gene lost 7 bases and the J gene lost 12 bases, with 12 bases spanning the gap. The CDR3 spans 9 residues.